This note documents a single T cell receptor beta chain sequence. Antigen: not known. This sample stems from a study of T cells after yellow fever vaccination. Study conclusions and caveats: Just a small share of clonotypes turned up in the CD4 compartment as well as the CD8 compartment. In post-booster samples, most primary-vaccination clones reappeared (about 97% CD4, nearly 90% CD8).

This CDR3 is 13 amino acids long. Trimming stripped 6 bases from V and 1 base from J, with 4 bases between. CDR1 SNHLY and CDR2 FYNNEI come from the germline V gene. Researchers made TCR cDNA using 5'RACE template switching, and this step added a universal primer site and UMIs. In TCRdb, the 5' RACE reads were re-called with MiXCR into one record per CDR3 protein. The sample includes hundreds of thousands of distinct CDR3 sequences, around 13% seen only once; the top ten take 2.5% to 3.5%. The sample consisted of CD4+ T cells sorted from PBMCs, taken 15 days after the yellow fever booster vaccination. This rearrangement joins TRBV2 to TRBJ1-6, with no clear D. This receptor was taken from a man younger than 35 who received the YFV17D yellow fever vaccine. CDR3 sequence (DNA): TGTGCCAGCAGACAATCCTATAATTCACCCCTCCACTTT. Translating it yields CASRQSYNSPLHF. Drawing the rest from reference TRBV2 and TRBJ1-6, the complete variable domain is EPEVTQTPSHQVTQMGQEVILRCVPISNHLYFYWYRQILGQKVEFLVSFYNNEISEKSEIFDDQFSVERPDGSNFTLKIRSTKLEDSAMYFCASRQSYNSPLHFGNGTRLTVT.